This section outlines one T cell receptor (beta chain) sequence together with its context. Antigen unknown. Unique molecular identifiers tagged the TCR beta cDNA libraries. TCRdb ran MiXCR on the PCR reads and lists one entry per CDR3 protein. This sample yields about 200,000 distinct CDR3 sequences, of which about 30% are seen a single time; roughly 3.5% belongs to the top ten. The data derive from a study of post-analysis software for immune sequencing data. The study's findings and limits: TRBV5-6, TRBV5-1 and TRBV20-1 belonged to a set of about five TRBV segments that were more frequent in patients than controls.

The CDR3 covers 15 residues. Germline V gene lookup returns CDR1 SQVTM and CDR2 ANQGSEA. V shed 6 bases and J 4 bases; nucleotides not matched to a gene: 11. The source is a girl aged 2-17 years with multiple sclerosis. V is TRBV29-1 and J is TRBJ1-5, with 8 bases identical to TRBD1. Sequencing was performed on blood. CDR3 region: CSVMTGDGLNQPQHF. CDR3 sequence (DNA): TGCAGCGTCATGACAGGGGACGGTCTGAATCAGCCCCAGCATTTT. Using reference TRBV29-1 and TRBJ1-5 for the parts outside the CDR3, the full variable domain is SAVISQKPSRDICQRGTSLTIQCQVDSQVTMMFWYRQQPGQSLTLIATANQGSEATYESGFVIDKFPISRPNLTFSTLTVSNMSPEDSSIYLCSVMTGDGLNQPQHFGDGTRLSIL.